The 12 T cell receptor beta chains listed next were all sequenced from one sample in a study of PD-1 blockade in classical Hodgkin lymphoma. All trial patients relapsed after autologous stem cell transplantation. Clones were read by immunoSEQ multiplex PCR, and TCRdb kept only the in-frame ones, dropping some. The sample has around 99,000 clones; 75% to 85% are singletons. The starting material was peripheral blood mononuclear cells (PBMCs), obtained before the second cycle of nivolumab. The receptor set was obtained from a human donor with classical Hodgkin lymphoma.

The chain recombines TRBV19 with TRBJ2-7; perhaps TRBD2 as D (5 bases). Trimming took 6 bases from V and 1 from J, leaving 22 bases between them. In germline, CDR1 is LNHDA, CDR2 SQIVND (reference sequence). This CDR3 has 17 residues. The CDR3 spells CASSDLARSGNSYEQYF. The CDR3 DNA sequence: TGTGCCAGTAGCGACCTCGCCAGGTCCGGGAATTCCTACGAGCAGTACTTC. The complete variable domain, with remaining parts taken from reference TRBV19 and TRBJ2-7, reads DGGITQSPKYLFRKEGQNVTLSCEQNLNHDAMYWYRQDPGQGLRLIYYSQIVNDFQKGDIAEGYSVSREKKESFPLTVTSAQKNPTAFYLCASSDLARSGNSYEQYFGPGTRLTVT.

This chain links TRBV5-4 with TRBJ2-3; no clear D gene. The germline V gene has CDR1 SGHNT and CDR2 YYREEE (reference sequence). CDR3 length: 11 residues. Trimming cost V 7 bases and J 4 bases, with 7 bases left between them. As DNA, the CDR3 is TGTGCCAGCGGGGTCGCAGATACGCAGTATTTT. The encoded protein is CASGVADTQYF.

This chain connects TRBV9 to TRBJ1-1, with 7 bases that match TRBD1. The CDR3 has 14 residues. V gave up 3 bases and J gave up 1 base; unmatched junction bases: 3. Germline CDR1 is SGDLS and CDR2 is YYNGEE. As DNA, the CDR3 is TGTGCCAGCAGCGCGACAGGGTCGAACACTGAAGCTTTCTTT. Translated, it gives CASSATGSNTEAFF.

The chain employs TRBV4-1 and TRBJ2-1, with D unclear. This CDR3 has 15 amino acids. Germline CDR1 is MGHRA and CDR2 is YSYEKL. V lost 1 base to trimming and J lost 4 bases, with 11 bases between them. This chain's CDR3 is CASSQVAQPYNEQFF. The CDR3 region has the DNA TGCGCCAGCAGCCAAGTTGCACAGCCTTACAATGAGCAGTTCTTC.

The V call is TRBV10-2, the J call TRBJ2-3; either TRBD1 or TRBD2 may supply D (5 bases each). V was shortened by 6 bases and J by 3 bases, with 13 bases between the two germline ends. The CDR3 length is 14 residues. Germline V gene lookup returns CDR1 WSHSY and CDR2 SAAADI. Here the CDR3 DNA reads TGCGCCAGCAGAGGGGACCCTAGGACAGATACGCAGTATTTT. This sequence encodes CASRGDPRTDTQYF.

This clone was picked up a small number of times. V is TRBV19 and J is TRBJ2-1, with D perhaps matching TRBD1 or TRBD2 (5 bases each). Germline CDR1 reads LNHDA; CDR2 reads SQIVND (reference sequence). Trimming pared 6 bases from V and 0 bases from J, leaving 12 bases between. The CDR3 totals 15 residues. CDR3 sequence reads: CASRWGGHSYNEQFF. CDR3 bases: TGTGCCAGTAGGTGGGGCGGGCACTCCTACAATGAGCAGTTCTTC.

The chain employs TRBV7-9 and TRBJ2-1; a weak D match, TRBD2 (6 bases). This CDR3 region has 14 residues. V was shortened by 7 bases and J by 3 bases, with 13 bases between the two germline ends. Germline assignment: CDR1 SEHNR and CDR2 FQNEAQ (reference sequence). CDR3 region: CASIREALYNEQFF. The CDR3 DNA sequence: TGTGCCAGCATCAGGGAGGCCCTCTACAATGAGCAGTTCTTC.

This sequence joins TRBV10-3 and TRBJ1-5; 7 bases map to TRBD1. After removal of 6 bases from V and 5 bases from J, the junction contained 4 bases not matched to a gene. Germline values: CDR1 ENHRY, CDR2 SYGVKD. The CDR3 has 13 amino acids. CDR3: CAISQQGDQPQHF. The CDR3 nucleotides are TGTGCCATCAGCCAGCAGGGGGATCAGCCCCAGCATTTT.

This chain connects TRBV2 to TRBJ1-1, with D perhaps TRBD1 (5 bases). With 3 bases removed from V and 1 base from J, the gap between germline ends came to 6 bases. The CDR3 consists of 13 residues. Germline CDR1 and CDR2: SNHLY and FYNNEI. The CDR3 spells CASSEGGNTEAFF. For the CDR3, the DNA is TGTGCCAGCAGTGAGGGGGGGAACACTGAAGCTTTCTTT. The whole variable domain, remainder taken from reference TRBV2 and TRBJ1-1, is EPEVTQTPSHQVTQMGQEVILRCVPISNHLYFYWYRQILGQKVEFLVSFYNNEISEKSEIFDDQFSVERPDGSNFTLKIRSTKLEDSAMYFCASSEGGNTEAFFGQGTRLTVV.

V and J are TRBV29-1 and TRBJ1-1, with a possible D match to TRBD1 (5 bases). V was cut by 7 bases and J by 0 bases, with 12 bases left in between. This CDR3 is built from 13 residues. Germline CDR1 SQVTM, CDR2 ANQGSEA. In nucleotides, the CDR3 is TGCAGCGCAGATGGGGGAATGAACACTGAAGCTTTCTTT. Protein product: CSADGGMNTEAFF.

V and J are TRBV9 and TRBJ1-1, with D perhaps TRBD1 (5 bases). V lost 6 bases to trimming and J lost 0 bases, with 9 bases between them. Germline V gene lookup returns CDR1 SGDLS and CDR2 YYNGEE. The CDR3 consists of 13 residues. CDR3 coding DNA: TGTGCCAGCACGCGGGGGGTGAACACTGAAGCTTTCTTT. Translation: CASTRGVNTEAFF. Complete variable domain (other parts from reference TRBV9 and TRBJ1-1): DSGVTQTPKHLITATGQRVTLRCSPRSGDLSVYWYQQSLDQGLQFLIQYYNGEERAKGNILERFSAQQFPDLHSELNLSSLELGDSALYFCASTRGVNTEAFFGQGTRLTVV.

This clone occurred a few times. The chain carries TRBV28 and TRBJ2-7; D may be TRBD1 (6 bases). The V gene lost 8 bases and the J gene lost 6 bases, with 14 bases spanning the gap. CDR3 length equals 12 residues. Germline lookup yields CDR1 MDHEN and CDR2 SYDVKM. This CDR3 is CASASDSREQYF. CDR3 sequence (DNA): TGTGCCAGCGCCTCGGACAGCCGCGAGCAGTACTTC.